This entry lists 24 T cell receptor beta chains sequenced from one sample in a study of blood T cell repertoires in COVID-19. TCRdb keeps only in-frame clones here, not all; method: immunoSEQ multiplex PCR. The data hold about 110,000 clones, with about 80% observed a single time. The sequenced material came from peripheral blood. These receptors all come from a man between 65 and 79 years old with acute or convalescent COVID-19.

This sequence joins TRBV6-5 and TRBJ1-4; TRBD1 might be the D (6 bases). Trimming shortened V by 2 bases and J by 7 bases, and 17 bases separated the two germline ends. Germline assignment: CDR1 MNHEY and CDR2 SVGAGI. The CDR3 contains 16 residues. CDR3 coding DNA: TGTGCCAGCAGTTACACACAGGGCTTGCCGTCTGAAAAACTGTTTTTT. It codes for CASSYTQGLPSEKLFF.

This chain uses TRBV7-8 with TRBJ1-1, with 8 bases aligning to TRBD1. Germline CDR1 reads SGHVS; CDR2 reads FQNEAQ. The CDR3 is 15 residues long. Trimming cost V 3 bases and J 3 bases; bases outside gene matches: 6. As DNA, the CDR3 is TGTGCCAGCAGCTTGCTGGACAGGGCTGACACTGAAGCTTTCTTT. Its translation: CASSLLDRADTEAFF.

This clone was seen many times. V gene TRBV2 combines with J gene TRBJ1-2; TRBD1 might be the D (5 bases). Trimming removed 6 bases at V and 8 bases at J, with 25 bases between. Germline V gene sequence: CDR1 SNHLY, CDR2 FYNNEI. The CDR3 runs to 16 residues. CDR3 region: CASSYNNAAGIKGYTF. The CDR3 DNA sequence: TGTGCCAGCAGCTACAACAATGCGGCAGGGATTAAAGGCTACACCTTC. The full variable domain, completed using reference TRBV2 and TRBJ1-2, is EPEVTQTPSHQVTQMGQEVILRCVPISNHLYFYWYRQILGQKVEFLVSFYNNEISEKSEIFDDQFSVERPDGSNFTLKIRSTKLEDSAMYFCASSYNNAAGIKGYTFGSGTRLTVV.

This chain connects TRBV7-2 to TRBJ1-2; D not resolved. CDR3 size: 14 residues. CDR1 SGHTA and CDR2 FQGNSA come from the germline V gene. V shed 4 bases and J shed 2 bases, with 11 bases lying between them. The CDR3 loop reads CASSSHMANYGYTF. For the CDR3, the DNA is TGTGCCAGCAGCTCTCACATGGCCAACTATGGCTACACCTTC.

This sequence joins TRBV6-6 and TRBJ1-2; D not resolved. V was cut by 3 bases and J by 8 bases, with 4 bases left in between. The CDR3 is 10 amino acids. Germline loops: CDR1 MNHNY, CDR2 SVGAGI (reference sequence). CDR3 sequence: CASSYSGYTF. The CDR3 coding sequence is TGTGCCAGCAGTTATTCGGGCTACACCTTC.

J is TRBJ2-1 and V is TRBV18; TRBD1 matches at 7 bases. The CDR3 is 12 amino acids. Per the germline V gene, CDR1 is KGHSH and CDR2 is LQKENI. The trim removed 3 bases at V and 10 bases at J, leaving 3 bases unmatched. The CDR3 coding sequence is TGTGCCAGCTCACCGACAGGGAAAGAGCAGTTCTTC. This translates into CASSPTGKEQFF.

V gene TRBV10-2 combines with J gene TRBJ1-1; TRBD1 might be the D (5 bases). Germline CDR1 WSHSY, CDR2 SAAADI. The CDR3 spans 14 residues. V was cut by 1 base and J by 1 base, with 7 bases left in between. The CDR3 loop is CASSEWGKNTEAFF. CDR3 in DNA: TGCGCCAGCAGTGAGTGGGGCAAGAACACTGAAGCTTTCTTT.

In this sample, this clone turned up a few times. The V gene is TRBV3-1 (or the pseudogene TRBV3-2), the J gene TRBJ1-2, with D perhaps matching TRBD1 (5 bases). The V and J ends lost 4 bases and 7 bases respectively, with 13 bases between them. Looked up from germline, CDR1 is LGHDT and CDR2 is YNNKEL (reference sequence). The CDR3 loop spans 13 amino acids. The CDR3, as DNA: TGTGCCAGCAGCCCCCCAGGGAAGATTGGCTACACCTTC. Amino acid sequence: CASSPPGKIGYTF.

V usage is TRBV5-8 and J usage is TRBJ1-1; D not certain. With 4 bases removed from V and 7 bases from J, the gap between germline ends came to 11 bases. CDR3 length equals 12 residues. Germline values: CDR1 SGHTS, CDR2 YDEGEE. The CDR3 DNA sequence: TGTGCCAGCAGCGGACGGGGAGTTGAAGCTTTCTTT. This encodes CASSGRGVEAFF.

This clone was seen only a few times. The rearrangement uses TRBV3-1 (or the pseudogene TRBV3-2) and TRBJ1-2; 12 bases align to TRBD1. This CDR3 is built from 15 residues. Unmatched junction bases numbered 6, after V lost 4 bases and J lost 6 bases. The germline gives CDR1 LGHDT, CDR2 YNNKEL (reference sequence). CDR3 loop: CASSLGTGGGNGYTF. The CDR3 nucleotides are TGTGCCAGCAGCCTCGGGACAGGGGGCGGGAATGGCTACACCTTC.

The chain links TRBV10-3 to TRBJ1-1, with 9 positions matching TRBD1. With 2 bases clipped from V and 4 bases from J, the junction kept 5 bases outside the gene matches. Germline V lookup: CDR1 ENHRY, CDR2 SYGVKD. The CDR3 is made up of 15 amino acids. For the CDR3, the DNA is TGTGCCATCAGTGAGGGGACAGGGAGGGCCACTGAAGCTTTCTTT. Translated, it gives CAISEGTGRATEAFF.

The V call is TRBV18, the J call TRBJ1-2; unclear D gene. The V gene lost 0 bases and the J gene lost 1 base, with 9 bases spanning the gap. The CDR3 extends over 15 amino acids. Germline V lookup: CDR1 KGHSH, CDR2 LQKENI. CDR3 bases: TGTGCCAGCTCACCACCGTCGGGGTTTAACTATGGCTACACCTTC. This gives the protein CASSPPSGFNYGYTF.

This chain links TRBV7-2 with TRBJ2-5, with a tentative D call TRBD2 (7 bases). This CDR3 contains 15 residues. Trimming stripped 6 bases from V and 4 bases from J, with 18 bases between. Germline CDR1 and CDR2: SGHTA and FQGNSA. The CDR3 nucleotides read TGTGCCAGCAGGGGGGGGGCAGGGCGTCGAGAGACCCAGTACTTC. Encoded protein: CASRGGAGRRETQYF. Full variable domain (outside the CDR3, taken from reference TRBV7-2 and TRBJ2-5): GAGVSQSPSNKVTEKGKDVELRCDPISGHTALYWYRQSLGQGLEFLIYFQGNSAPDKSGLPSDRFSAERTGGSVSTLTIQRTQQEDSAVYLCASRGGAGRRETQYFGPGTRLLVL.

V gene TRBV7-8 combines with J gene TRBJ2-5, with 7 positions matching TRBD2. The CDR3 totals 13 residues. Germline CDR1 SGHVS, CDR2 FQNEAQ. V lost 5 bases to trimming and J lost 6 bases; unmatched junction nucleotides: 6. CDR3 nucleotide sequence: TGTGCCAGCAGCCCGGTGGGGGGGAAGACCCAGTACTTC. Its translation: CASSPVGGKTQYF. Together with reference TRBV7-8 and TRBJ2-5, the CDR3 gives the full variable domain: GAGVSQSPRYKVAKRGQDVALRCDPISGHVSLFWYQQALGQGPEFLTYFQNEAQLDKSGLPSDRFFAERPEGSVSTLKIQRTQQEDSAVYLCASSPVGGKTQYFGPGTRLLVL.

This chain connects TRBV5-1 to TRBJ2-7, with 7 bases aligning to TRBD1. V lost 2 bases to trimming and J lost 2 bases; unmatched junction nucleotides: 10. The CDR3 sequence is 16 residues long. The V gene's germline CDR1 is SGHRS and CDR2 YFSETQ. CDR3 sequence reads: CASSFLTGQTPYEQYF. CDR3 nucleotides: TGCGCCAGCAGCTTTTTGACAGGGCAAACGCCCTACGAGCAGTACTTC.

The chain couples TRBV19 to TRBJ1-5; D perhaps matches TRBD1 (5 bases). The CDR3 has 14 amino acids. Germline CDR1 reads LNHDA; CDR2 reads SQIVND (reference sequence). Trimming cost V 4 bases and J 6 bases, with 13 bases left between them. The DNA for the CDR3 is TGTGCCAGTAGTAGGGGAGGGGAGGGTCAGCCCCAGCATTTT. Encoded protein: CASSRGGEGQPQHF.

The rearrangement joins TRBV7-8 to TRBJ1-1; TRBD1 matches 8 bases. The V gene end was trimmed by 1 base and the J gene end by 6 bases; junction bases not matched to a gene: 10. CDR1 and CDR2 (germline): SGHVS, FQNEAQ. The CDR3 has 16 amino acids. As DNA, the CDR3 is TGTGCCAGCAGCTTAGTGGGGACAGGCTCCTCCGCTGAAGCTTTCTTT. This codes for CASSLVGTGSSAEAFF.

The genes are TRBV6-5 and TRBJ2-7; D is perhaps TRBD2 (6 bases). Between the trimmed V and J ends, which lost 0 bases and 4 bases, there was a span of 10 bases. CDR1 is MNHEY and CDR2 is SVGAGI in the germline V gene. This CDR3 is built from 14 residues. The CDR3 DNA follows: TGTGCCAGCAGTTACTCGAACGGGGGTTACGAGCAGTACTTC. It yields the protein CASSYSNGGYEQYF.

The rearrangement links TRBV5-1 to TRBJ1-1; a weak D match, TRBD1 (6 bases). The ends were cut back, 2 bases at V and 0 bases at J, with 17 bases in the middle. The CDR3 spans 17 residues. Germline V gene sequence: CDR1 SGHRS, CDR2 YFSETQ. Written as DNA, the CDR3 is TGCGCCAGCAGCTTACAGGGACCGATATCCTTGAACACTGAAGCTTTCTTT. This gives the protein CASSLQGPISLNTEAFF.

The gene calls are TRBV6-5 and TRBJ1-3; D might be TRBD1 (5 bases). Trimming took off 0 bases at V and 0 bases at J, with 9 bases between the two ends. Germline assignment: CDR1 MNHEY and CDR2 SVGAGI. This CDR3 has 16 amino acids. For the CDR3, the DNA is TGTGCCAGCAGTTACTCGACAGTCCCCTCTGGAAACACCATATATTTT. Its translation: CASSYSTVPSGNTIYF.

The gene calls are TRBV7-8 and TRBJ1-6; 10 nucleotides match TRBD1. V lost 5 bases and J lost 4; bases outside the gene matches: 5. CDR1 and CDR2 (germline): SGHVS, FQNEAQ. The CDR3 length is 16 residues. CDR3 residues: CASSQTGGGYNSPLHF. The CDR3 region has the DNA TGTGCCAGCAGCCAGACAGGGGGCGGATATAATTCACCCCTCCACTTT.

The chain employs TRBV5-1 and TRBJ2-2; 12 positions agree with TRBD2. CDR3 size: 16 residues. V lost 3 bases, J lost 3 bases, and 3 bases stayed unmatched. The germline CDR1 and CDR2 sequences are SGHRS and YFSETQ. The CDR3 sequence is CASSSRLAGDTGELFF. CDR3 sequence (DNA): TGCGCCAGCAGCTCTCGACTAGCGGGGGACACCGGGGAGCTGTTTTTT.

The chain is built from TRBV18 and TRBJ1-5, with D unresolved. The CDR3 extends over 15 amino acids. V was clipped by 7 bases and J by 0 bases, with 13 bases between them. Germline V gene data show CDR1 as KGHSH and CDR2 as LQKENI. In DNA, the CDR3 is TGTGCCAGCTTACCTGGCGGGGATAGCAATCAGCCCCAGCATTTT. It codes for CASLPGGDSNQPQHF.

The chain is built from TRBV6-5 and TRBJ2-1; TRBD1 might be the D (6 bases). CDR3 length: 15 residues. Looked up from germline, CDR1 is MNHEY and CDR2 is SVGAGI. V gave up 8 bases and J gave up 1 base, with 15 bases separating them. CDR3 in DNA: TGTGCCAGCGGGGCCCCAGGGGATTCCTACAATGAGCAGTTCTTC. Residues: CASGAPGDSYNEQFF.